Shown below are 10 T cell receptor beta chains from a single sample sequenced in a study of control samples from healthy donors and cancer patients. TCRdb's copy holds only in-frame clones and misses some; the assay was immunoSEQ multiplex PCR. The profile shows approximately 59,000 clones, approximately 87% of them singletons. Sequenced: PBMCs. The source of these receptors is a woman aged 55-69 years with lung cancer.

V is TRBV24-1 and J is TRBJ2-1; TRBD2 aligns across 11 bases. V was pared by 4 bases and J by 4 bases, with 8 bases of the junction left unmatched. This CDR3 comprises 17 residues. Germline V gene data show CDR1 as KGHDR and CDR2 as SFDVKD. CDR3 coding DNA: TGTGCCACCAGTGACATCACTAGCGGGAGCATTTACAATGAGCAGTTCTTC. Translating gives CATSDITSGSIYNEQFF.

V and J are TRBV24-1 and TRBJ2-1; 11 bases are a match to TRBD2. V was pared by 5 bases and J by 6 bases, with 8 bases of the junction left unmatched. The CDR3 sequence is 16 residues long. The germline V gene encodes CDR1 KGHDR and CDR2 SFDVKD. CDR3 in amino acids: CATSARNSGRANEQFF. The CDR3 DNA follows: TGTGCCACCAGTGCAAGGAATAGCGGGAGGGCCAATGAGCAGTTCTTC.

The chain uses TRBV6-1 and TRBJ1-5; possibly TRBD1 for D (6 bases). The length of the CDR3 is 13 residues. V gave up 2 bases and J gave up 6 bases, with 8 bases separating them. Germline values: CDR1 MNHNS, CDR2 SASEGT. CDR3 nucleotides: TGTGCCAGCAGTGAAACAGGGTTTCAGCCCCAGCATTTT. Protein: CASSETGFQPQHF.

The genes are TRBV9 and TRBJ2-3; D not certain. The germline V gene has CDR1 SGDLS and CDR2 YYNGEE. V dropped 0 bases and J dropped 2 bases, with 10 bases sitting between them. CDR3 length: 15 residues. CDR3 sequence: CASSVVPQNTDTQYF. Written as DNA, the CDR3 is TGTGCCAGCAGCGTAGTTCCTCAGAACACAGATACGCAGTATTTT.

A word on this clone: One end of the junction varies from germline; a read error may be responsible. The chain links TRBV4-1 to TRBJ2-7; D possibly uses TRBD1 or TRBD2 (5 bases each). Germline V gene sequence: CDR1 MGHRA, CDR2 YSYEKL. The CDR3 is 12 amino acids. For the CDR3, the DNA is TGCGCCAGCAGCCGCGGCGAGGGCAGGGTCGACTTC. Encoded protein: CASSRGEGRVDF.

The rearrangement joins TRBV11-2 to TRBJ1-6; tentative D call: TRBD1 (5 bases). The germline CDR1 and CDR2 sequences are SGHAT and FQNNGV. The CDR3 consists of 15 residues. Between the trimmed V and J ends, which lost 0 bases and 10 bases, there was a span of 13 bases. The CDR3 DNA follows: TGTGCCAGCAGCTTAGAAGCGGGGGAGACCTCACCCCTCCACTTT. Its translation: CASSLEAGETSPLHF.

This chain links TRBV19 with TRBJ2-3; possibly TRBD2 for D (6 bases). V shed 1 base and J shed 0 bases, with 11 bases lying between them. This CDR3 is built from 16 residues. Germline V gene sequence: CDR1 LNHDA, CDR2 SQIVND (reference sequence). This CDR3 is CASSIVGGRSTDTQYF. The CDR3 DNA sequence: TGTGCCAGTAGTATAGTGGGGGGAAGGAGCACAGATACGCAGTATTTT.

V and J are TRBV6-5 and TRBJ2-5; 9 positions match TRBD1. This CDR3 is 14 amino acids long. Germline loops: CDR1 MNHEY, CDR2 SVGAGI. The V gene end was trimmed by 6 bases and the J gene end by 4 bases; junction bases not matched to a gene: 6. The CDR3 loop reads CASRSTGGGETQYF. CDR3 nucleotide sequence: TGTGCCAGCAGATCTACAGGGGGCGGAGAGACCCAGTACTTC.

The rearrangement joins TRBV15 to TRBJ2-5; the D gene is possibly TRBD2 (6 bases). The germline V gene has CDR1 LNHNV and CDR2 YYDKDF (reference sequence). The ends were cut back, 1 base at V and 1 base at J, with 13 bases in the middle. The CDR3 covers 16 residues. The CDR3 sequence: CATSRGGPRGQETQYF. The CDR3 DNA reads as TGTGCCACCAGCAGAGGGGGCCCGCGGGGCCAAGAGACCCAGTACTTC.

The J gene is TRBJ1-5, the V gene TRBV10-2, with no clear D. Between the trimmed V and J ends, which lost 11 bases and 2 bases, there was a span of 16 bases. Germline CDR1 reads WSHSY; CDR2 reads SAAADI. The CDR3 extends over 14 amino acids. CDR3: CAAWAGGGNQPQHF. In DNA, the CDR3 is TGCGCCGCATGGGCCGGTGGTGGCAATCAGCCCCAGCATTTT.